This TCR beta chain originates from a study of cytomegalovirus exposure and HLA in healthy donors. The CDR3 length is 15 residues. Germline CDR1 and CDR2: SGHAT and FQNNGV. V was shortened by 3 bases and J by 7 bases, with 19 bases between the two germline ends. This PCR relied on a set of 60 Vbeta primers and 13 Jbeta primers. Sequenced by immunoSEQ multiplex PCR; TCRdb stores in-frame clones only, minus some. The table has about 210,000 clones, about three quarters seen once. To note about this clone: The antigen is unknown.

Study outcomes and limitations: In a later analysis, parvovirus B19, influenza, CMV and Epstein-Barr virus appeared linked to several top co-occurrence clusters. Researchers reported in a later analysis that a missense DCLRE1C variant was tied to TCR beta V- and J-gene trimming. One later analysis reportedly identified an Asian-associated ancestry cluster that showed fewer N-insertions than the roughly 620-donor mean. Altogether, more than 150 TCR beta chains were recorded as cytomegalovirus-associated.

The sample consisted of PBMCs. The chain uses TRBV11-2 and TRBJ2-7, with a tentative D call TRBD1 (6 bases). This clonotype was sampled from a male donor in good health and CMV-seronegative. CDR3 loop: CASSLPGHRLGEQYF. DNA of the CDR3: TGTGCCAGCAGCTTGCCGGGACACCGTTTGGGTGAGCAGTACTTC.